This T cell receptor (beta chain) was recorded in a study of blood T cell repertoires in COVID-19. Study context: Samples came from the United States, Italy and Spain, spanning acute and convalescent COVID-19. Sample material is recorded as cDNA or gDNA derived from T cells, B-cell-depleted T cells, or PBMCs.

Original analysis: For nucleated cells, counts were estimated from reference gene primer amplification. TCRdb's table, derived via immunoSEQ multiplex PCR, lists solely in-frame clones and lacks some. The V and J calls and clone size were taken over from that table, and D and trimming were inferred from the DNA. The data hold 39,000 or so clones, with roughly 92% observed a single time. Per germline, CDR1 LNHNV and CDR2 YYDKDF (reference sequence). The germline V and J ends were trimmed by 3 bases and 4 bases, with 10 bases remaining between them. The CDR3 is 14 residues long. V is TRBV15 and J is TRBJ1-3; no firm D call. The receptor was isolated from a man between 45 and 60 years old with active COVID-19. Sample: peripheral blood. The CDR3 region is CATSSIRRGNTIYF. The DNA for the CDR3 is TGTGCCACCAGCAGCATTAGGAGGGGAAACACCATATATTTT.